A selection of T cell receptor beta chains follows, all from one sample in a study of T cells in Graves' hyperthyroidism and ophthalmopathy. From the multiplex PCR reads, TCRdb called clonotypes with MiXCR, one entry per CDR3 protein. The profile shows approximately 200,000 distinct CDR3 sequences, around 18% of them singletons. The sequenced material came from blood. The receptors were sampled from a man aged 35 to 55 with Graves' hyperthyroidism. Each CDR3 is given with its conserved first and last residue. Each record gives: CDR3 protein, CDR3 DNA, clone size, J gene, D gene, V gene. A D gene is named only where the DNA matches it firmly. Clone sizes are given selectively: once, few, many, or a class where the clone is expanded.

cdr3_aa: CAIGRQGAFDNEQFF; cdr3_nt: TGTGCCATCGGGAGACAGGGGGCTTTTGACAATGAGCAGTTCTTC; clone_size: many; j_call: TRBJ2-1; d_call: TRBD1; v_call: TRBV10-3
cdr3_aa: CASSLGGGNEAFF; cdr3_nt: TGCGCCAGCAGCCTCGGAGGGGGCAATGAAGCTTTCTTT; clone_size: many; j_call: TRBJ1-1; d_call: TRBD1; v_call: TRBV5-1
cdr3_aa: CASSLSKTGEYEKLFF; cdr3_nt: TGTGCCAGCAGTTTATCCAAGACAGGGGAATATGAAAAACTGTTTTTT; clone_size: many; j_call: TRBJ1-4; d_call: TRBD1; v_call: TRBV28
cdr3_aa: CASRPSPGTANTEAFF; cdr3_nt: TGTGCCAGCAGACCGTCCCCCGGGACAGCGAACACTGAAGCTTTCTTT; clone_size: many; j_call: TRBJ1-1; d_call: TRBD1; v_call: TRBV28
cdr3_aa: CASSLGVSRLAEETQYF; cdr3_nt: TGTGCCAGCAGCTTAGGGGTCTCGAGACTAGCGGAAGAGACCCAGTACTTC; clone_size: many; j_call: TRBJ2-5; d_call: TRBD2; v_call: TRBV11-2
cdr3_aa: CASSFGGDFYGYTF; cdr3_nt: TGTGCCAGCAGCTTCGGCGGAGACTTCTATGGCTACACCTTC; clone_size: few; j_call: TRBJ1-2; d_call: .; v_call: TRBV5-8
cdr3_aa: CASSSTGQITDTQYF; cdr3_nt: TGCGCCAGCAGCTCGACGGGACAGATCACAGATACGCAGTATTTT; clone_size: many; j_call: TRBJ2-3; d_call: TRBD1; v_call: TRBV5-1
cdr3_aa: CAISGGSEQYF; cdr3_nt: TGTGCCATCAGCGGGGGAAGCGAGCAGTACTTC; clone_size: few; j_call: TRBJ2-7; d_call: .; v_call: TRBV10-3
cdr3_aa: CASSLPGSHGNEQFF; cdr3_nt: TGTGCCAGCAGCTTACCGGGCTCCCATGGGAATGAGCAGTTCTTC; clone_size: .; j_call: TRBJ2-1; d_call: .; v_call: TRBV7-9
cdr3_aa: CSAREAREYYGYTF; cdr3_nt: TGCAGTGCTAGAGAGGCCAGAGAATACTATGGCTACACCTTC; clone_size: many; j_call: TRBJ1-2; d_call: .; v_call: TRBV20-1
cdr3_aa: CASSDRGTGELFF; cdr3_nt: TGTGCCAGCAGTGACAGGGGCACCGGGGAGCTGTTTTTT; clone_size: many; j_call: TRBJ2-2; d_call: .; v_call: TRBV2
cdr3_aa: CASKGRQGGSPLHF; cdr3_nt: TGTGCCAGCAAAGGGAGACAGGGTGGATCACCCCTCCACTTT; clone_size: .; j_call: TRBJ1-6; d_call: TRBD1; v_call: TRBV6-1
cdr3_aa: CASSLSSGGTGELFF; cdr3_nt: TGTGCCAGCAGCCTATCAAGCGGGGGTACCGGGGAGCTGTTTTTT; clone_size: few; j_call: TRBJ2-2; d_call: TRBD2; v_call: TRBV9
cdr3_aa: CASSVRGRGTDTQYF; cdr3_nt: TGTGCCAGCAGCGTGAGGGGGCGAGGTACAGATACGCAGTATTTT; clone_size: many; j_call: TRBJ2-3; d_call: TRBD1; v_call: TRBV9
cdr3_aa: CASSSRLAGVPETQYF; cdr3_nt: TGTGCCAGCAGCTCCAGACTAGCGGGGGTCCCAGAGACCCAGTACTTC; clone_size: few; j_call: TRBJ2-5; d_call: TRBD2; v_call: TRBV9
cdr3_aa: CASRPRGETQYF; cdr3_nt: TGTGCCAGCAGGCCACGGGGGGAGACCCAGTACTTC; clone_size: .; j_call: TRBJ2-5; d_call: .; v_call: TRBV12-3/TRBV12-4
cdr3_aa: CSAPPRTGAQETQYF; cdr3_nt: TGCAGTGCCCCACCTCGGACAGGAGCCCAAGAGACCCAGTACTTC; clone_size: many; j_call: TRBJ2-5; d_call: TRBD1; v_call: TRBV20-1
cdr3_aa: CASSPGSTEAFF; cdr3_nt: TGTGCCAGCAGCCCCGGGTCCACTGAAGCTTTCTTT; clone_size: few; j_call: TRBJ1-1; d_call: .; v_call: TRBV5-8
cdr3_aa: CATSDTNEQFF; cdr3_nt: TGTGCCACCAGTGATACCAATGAGCAGTTCTTC; clone_size: many; j_call: TRBJ2-1; d_call: .; v_call: TRBV24-1
cdr3_aa: CASSYPRASGRDNEQFF; cdr3_nt: TGTGCCAGCAGCTATCCGCGCGCTAGCGGGAGGGACAATGAGCAGTTCTTC; clone_size: .; j_call: TRBJ2-1; d_call: TRBD2; v_call: TRBV7-2
cdr3_aa: CASSFYREGETQYF; cdr3_nt: TGCGCCAGCAGCTTCTACAGGGAGGGAGAGACCCAGTACTTC; clone_size: .; j_call: TRBJ2-5; d_call: .; v_call: TRBV5-1
cdr3_aa: CASSPVGTGGDQPQHF; cdr3_nt: TGCGCCAGCAGCCCGGTAGGGACAGGGGGTGATCAGCCCCAGCATTTT; clone_size: .; j_call: TRBJ1-5; d_call: TRBD1; v_call: TRBV5-1
cdr3_aa: CAISEPHQGGQETQYF; cdr3_nt: TGTGCCATCAGTGAGCCCCACCAAGGGGGGCAGGAGACCCAGTACTTC; clone_size: many; j_call: TRBJ2-5; d_call: .; v_call: TRBV10-3
cdr3_aa: CASREANRGYYEQYF; cdr3_nt: TGCGCCAGCAGAGAGGCCAACAGGGGATATTACGAGCAGTACTTC; clone_size: many; j_call: TRBJ2-7; d_call: TRBD1; v_call: TRBV5-1
cdr3_aa: CASSSSGRAHNEQFF; cdr3_nt: TGTGCCAGCAGCAGCTCGGGTAGGGCACACAATGAGCAGTTCTTC; clone_size: many; j_call: TRBJ2-1; d_call: .; v_call: TRBV28
cdr3_aa: CASSFSQSSYEQYF; cdr3_nt: TGCGCCAGCAGCTTCTCCCAGAGTAGTTACGAGCAGTACTTC; clone_size: .; j_call: TRBJ2-7; d_call: .; v_call: TRBV5-1
cdr3_aa: CASKHSQGNEKLFF; cdr3_nt: TGTGCCAGCAAACACTCCCAGGGAAATGAAAAACTGTTTTTT; clone_size: .; j_call: TRBJ1-4; d_call: .; v_call: TRBV6-1
cdr3_aa: CSASGLRTGHTDTQYF; cdr3_nt: TGCAGTGCTAGTGGCTTACGGACAGGCCACACAGATACGCAGTATTTT; clone_size: many; j_call: TRBJ2-3; d_call: TRBD1; v_call: TRBV20-1
cdr3_aa: CASTLPNGGSTEAFF; cdr3_nt: TGTGCCAGCACGCTACCCAACGGGGGGTCGACTGAAGCTTTCTTT; clone_size: many; j_call: TRBJ1-1; d_call: .; v_call: TRBV5-4
cdr3_aa: CASSLAGGQGREKLFF; cdr3_nt: TGTGCCAGCAGCTTAGCGGGTGGGCAGGGGCGTGAAAAACTGTTTTTT; clone_size: many; j_call: TRBJ1-4; d_call: .; v_call: TRBV7-8
cdr3_aa: CASKAERHYGYTF; cdr3_nt: TGCGCCAGCAAAGCCGAGAGGCACTATGGCTACACCTTC; clone_size: .; j_call: TRBJ1-2; d_call: .; v_call: TRBV10-1
cdr3_aa: CASSPFRSSYEQYF; cdr3_nt: TGTGCCAGCTCACCCTTCAGGAGCTCCTACGAGCAGTACTTC; clone_size: many; j_call: TRBJ2-7; d_call: .; v_call: TRBV18
cdr3_aa: CASSGVSYEQYF; cdr3_nt: TGTGCCAGCAGTGGGGTCAGCTACGAGCAGTACTTC; clone_size: many; j_call: TRBJ2-7; d_call: .; v_call: TRBV2
cdr3_aa: CASSGRANTYNEQFF; cdr3_nt: TGTGCCAGCAGCGGAAGGGCTAACACCTACAATGAGCAGTTCTTC; clone_size: .; j_call: TRBJ2-1; d_call: .; v_call: TRBV13
cdr3_aa: CASSEGSSSYNEQFF; cdr3_nt: TGTGCCAGCAGTGAAGGTTCCAGCTCCTACAATGAGCAGTTCTTC; clone_size: .; j_call: TRBJ2-1; d_call: .; v_call: TRBV6-1
cdr3_aa: CASSSGTGNGYTF; cdr3_nt: TGTGCCAGCAGTTCCGGCACCGGCAATGGCTACACCTTC; clone_size: many; j_call: TRBJ1-2; d_call: .; v_call: TRBV6-5
cdr3_aa: CASSLGQGDTGELFF; cdr3_nt: TGTGCCAGCAGTTTAGGTCAGGGGGACACCGGGGAGCTGTTTTTT; clone_size: many; j_call: TRBJ2-2; d_call: TRBD1; v_call: TRBV12-3/TRBV12-4
cdr3_aa: CASSQVALAGGPREQYF; cdr3_nt: TGTGCCAGCAGCCAAGTGGCACTAGCGGGGGGGCCAAGGGAGCAGTACTTC; clone_size: many; j_call: TRBJ2-7; d_call: TRBD2; v_call: TRBV3-1
cdr3_aa: CSAVGQKRYNEQFF; cdr3_nt: TGCAGTGCAGTGGGACAGAAGCGTTACAATGAGCAGTTCTTC; clone_size: many; j_call: TRBJ2-1; d_call: TRBD1; v_call: TRBV20-1
cdr3_aa: CASSGQHYGYTF; cdr3_nt: TGTGCCAGCAGCGGACAGCACTATGGCTACACCTTC; clone_size: many; j_call: TRBJ1-2; d_call: .; v_call: TRBV2
cdr3_aa: CSARVPGLAGGTDTQYF; cdr3_nt: TGCAGTGCTAGAGTCCCGGGACTAGCGGGGGGGACAGATACGCAGTATTTT; clone_size: many; j_call: TRBJ2-3; d_call: TRBD2; v_call: TRBV20-1
cdr3_aa: CASSVQGRKAFF; cdr3_nt: TGTGCCAGCAGCGTACAGGGGAGGAAAGCTTTCTTT; clone_size: .; j_call: TRBJ1-1; d_call: TRBD1; v_call: TRBV5-6
cdr3_aa: CSSRGDGEKLFF; cdr3_nt: TGCAGCTCCCGTGGGGACGGGGAAAAACTGTTTTTT; clone_size: .; j_call: TRBJ1-4; d_call: .; v_call: TRBV29-1
cdr3_aa: CASSSGGGGADTQYF; cdr3_nt: TGTGCCAGCAGCTCAGGAGGGGGTGGGGCAGATACGCAGTATTTT; clone_size: many; j_call: TRBJ2-3; d_call: .; v_call: TRBV7-3
cdr3_aa: CSATPNFKETQYF; cdr3_nt: TGCAGTGCTACTCCAAACTTCAAGGAGACCCAGTACTTC; clone_size: many; j_call: TRBJ2-5; d_call: .; v_call: TRBV20-1
cdr3_aa: CASSLVGQGSEKLFF; cdr3_nt: TGTGCCAGCAGTTTAGTGGGACAGGGGAGCGAAAAACTGTTTTTT; clone_size: many; j_call: TRBJ1-4; d_call: TRBD1; v_call: TRBV28
cdr3_aa: CAISDERNTEAFF; cdr3_nt: TGTGCCATCAGTGATGAAAGGAACACTGAAGCTTTCTTT; clone_size: few; j_call: TRBJ1-1; d_call: .; v_call: TRBV10-3
cdr3_aa: CASSPKADQETQYF; cdr3_nt: TGTGCCAGCTCACCAAAAGCGGACCAAGAGACCCAGTACTTC; clone_size: many; j_call: TRBJ2-5; d_call: .; v_call: TRBV18
cdr3_aa: CASGVEPFRNQPQHF; cdr3_nt: TGTGCCTCCGGCGTGGAACCTTTCCGCAATCAGCCCCAGCATTTT; clone_size: .; j_call: TRBJ1-5; d_call: .; v_call: TRBV27
cdr3_aa: CASSATSSSSYNEQFF; cdr3_nt: TGTGCCAGCAGCGCCACTAGCTCAAGCTCCTACAATGAGCAGTTCTTC; clone_size: .; j_call: TRBJ2-1; d_call: .; v_call: TRBV7-9
cdr3_aa: CASSFAGDGDTIYF; cdr3_nt: TGTGCCAGCAGCTTCGCAGGGGACGGGGACACCATATATTTT; clone_size: many; j_call: TRBJ1-3; d_call: .; v_call: TRBV11-3
cdr3_aa: CSVMDRTTTHEQFF; cdr3_nt: TGCAGCGTCATGGACAGGACAACGACCCATGAGCAGTTCTTC; clone_size: many; j_call: TRBJ2-1; d_call: TRBD1; v_call: TRBV29-1
cdr3_aa: CASSSSTARETQYF; cdr3_nt: TGTGCCAGCAGCTCATCGACAGCTCGGGAGACCCAGTACTTC; clone_size: many; j_call: TRBJ2-5; d_call: .; v_call: TRBV7-2
cdr3_aa: CASSPSYGGGVETQYF; cdr3_nt: TGTGCCAGCAGTCCATCGTATGGGGGTGGTGTGGAGACCCAGTACTTC; clone_size: many; j_call: TRBJ2-5; d_call: .; v_call: TRBV6-1
cdr3_aa: CASSQGSAATGELFF; cdr3_nt: TGTGCCAGCAGCCAAGGATCGGCAGCCACCGGGGAGCTGTTTTTT; clone_size: .; j_call: TRBJ2-2; d_call: .; v_call: TRBV3-1